The source of this T cell receptor beta chain is a study of T cells in Graves' hyperthyroidism and ophthalmopathy. This clonotype was counted at least ten times. CDR1 and CDR2 (germline): MDHEN, SYDVKM. Trimming removed 8 bases at V and 0 bases at J, with 17 bases between. The CDR3 runs 17 residues. RNA transcripts provided the source from which TCR beta CDR3 regions were amplified. The study used the HTBI primer set for a first-round RT-PCR of the TCR CDR3. MiXCR was run by TCRdb on the multiplex PCR reads, yielding one entry per CDR3 protein. The top ten hold about 45% of the sample, which has hundreds of thousands of distinct CDR3 sequences, around 18% seen once. Diagnosis of hyperthyroidism was new in patients aged 18 to 65, and its duration was under 2 months.

V is TRBV28 and J is TRBJ1-6; no firm D call. The receptor was isolated from a man between 35 and 55 years old with Graves' hyperthyroidism. The specimen was blood. The CDR3 spells CASSPVPRGSYNSPLHF. The DNA for the CDR3 is TGTGCCAGCTCCCCAGTGCCACGGGGCTCCTATAATTCACCCCTCCACTTT.